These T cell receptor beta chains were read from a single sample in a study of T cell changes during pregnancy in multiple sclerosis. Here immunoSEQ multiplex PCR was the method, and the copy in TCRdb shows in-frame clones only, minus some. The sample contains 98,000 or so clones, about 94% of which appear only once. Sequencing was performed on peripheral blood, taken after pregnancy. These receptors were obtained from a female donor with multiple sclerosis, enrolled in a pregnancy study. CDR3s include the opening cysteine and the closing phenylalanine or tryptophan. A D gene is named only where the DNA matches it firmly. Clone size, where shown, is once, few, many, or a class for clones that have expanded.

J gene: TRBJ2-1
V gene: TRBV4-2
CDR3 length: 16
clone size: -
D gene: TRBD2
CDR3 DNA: TGTGCCAGCAGCCCCACCGCGGGGGGCGACTACAATGAGCAGTTCTTC
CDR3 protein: CASSPTAGGDYNEQFF

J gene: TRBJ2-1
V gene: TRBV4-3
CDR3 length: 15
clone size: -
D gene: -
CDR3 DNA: TGCGCCAGCAGCCAAGGGGGACTCTCCTACAATGAGCAGTTCTTC
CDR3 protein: CASSQGGLSYNEQFF

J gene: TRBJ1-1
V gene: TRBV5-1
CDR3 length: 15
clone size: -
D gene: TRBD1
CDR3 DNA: TGCGCCAGCAGCTTGGACCAGGGGGCGGGGACTGAAGCTTTCTTT
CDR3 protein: CASSLDQGAGTEAFF

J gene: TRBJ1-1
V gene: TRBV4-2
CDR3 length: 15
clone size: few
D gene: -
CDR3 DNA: TGTGCCAGCAGCCAAGATGAGGGTTTGAACACTGAAGCTTTCTTT
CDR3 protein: CASSQDEGLNTEAFF

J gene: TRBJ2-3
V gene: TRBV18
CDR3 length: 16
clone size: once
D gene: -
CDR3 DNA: TGTGCCAGCTCACCACCATCCGCGAGGAGCTCAGATACGCAGTATTTT
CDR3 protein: CASSPPSARSSDTQYF

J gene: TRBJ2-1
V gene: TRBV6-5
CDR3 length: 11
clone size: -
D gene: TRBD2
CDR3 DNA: TGTGCCAGCGGGACTAGCCGTGAGCAGTTCTTC
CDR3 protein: CASGTSREQFF

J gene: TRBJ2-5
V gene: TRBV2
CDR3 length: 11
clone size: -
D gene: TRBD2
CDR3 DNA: TGTGCCAGCAGTGAACGACTAGCGGAGTACTTC
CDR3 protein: CASSERLAEYF

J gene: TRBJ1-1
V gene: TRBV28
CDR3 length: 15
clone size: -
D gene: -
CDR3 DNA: TGTGCCAGCAGTCCCTTGGGAGAAGTGAACACTGAAGCTTTCTTT
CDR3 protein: CASSPLGEVNTEAFF

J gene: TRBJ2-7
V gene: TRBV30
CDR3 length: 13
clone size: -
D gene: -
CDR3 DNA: TGTGCCTGGAGTGTCGACAGAGAAGGCGAGCAGTACTTC
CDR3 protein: CAWSVDREGEQYF

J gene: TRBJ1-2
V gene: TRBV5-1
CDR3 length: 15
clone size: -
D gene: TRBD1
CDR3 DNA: TGCGCCAGCAGTCCTCCGGGACAGGGTTTTATTGGCTACACCTTC
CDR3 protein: CASSPPGQGFIGYTF

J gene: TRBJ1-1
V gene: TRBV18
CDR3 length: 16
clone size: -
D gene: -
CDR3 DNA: TGTGCCAGCTCACCTACCAGTTCATTGTCGAACACTGAAGCTTTCTTT
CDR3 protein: CASSPTSSLSNTEAFF

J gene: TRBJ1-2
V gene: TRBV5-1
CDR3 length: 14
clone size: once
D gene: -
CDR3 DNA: TGCGCCAGCAGCTTCGAGTATAGGGGCTATGGCTACACCTTC
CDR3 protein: CASSFEYRGYGYTF

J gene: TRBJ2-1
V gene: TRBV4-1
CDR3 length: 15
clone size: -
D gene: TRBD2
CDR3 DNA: TGCGCCAGCAGCCAAGACCCAGGACTAGGCAATGAGCAGTTCTTC
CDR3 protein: CASSQDPGLGNEQFF

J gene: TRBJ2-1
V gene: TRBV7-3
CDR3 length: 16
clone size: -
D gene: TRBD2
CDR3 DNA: TGTGCCAGCAGCTTAATGCTAGCGGGAGGGAGCAATGAGCAGTTCTTC
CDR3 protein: CASSLMLAGGSNEQFF

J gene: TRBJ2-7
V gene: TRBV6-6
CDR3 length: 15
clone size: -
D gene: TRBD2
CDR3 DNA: TGTGCCAGCAGTGAGTATTCTGCGGGGGGCGGCGAGCAGTACTTC
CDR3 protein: CASSEYSAGGGEQYF

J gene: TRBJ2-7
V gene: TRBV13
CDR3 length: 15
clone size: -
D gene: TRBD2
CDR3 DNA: TGTGCCAGCAGCCACGGGACTAGCGGGCAATACGAGCAGTACTTC
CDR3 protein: CASSHGTSGQYEQYF

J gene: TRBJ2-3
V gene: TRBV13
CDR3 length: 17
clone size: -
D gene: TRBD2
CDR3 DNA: TGTGCCAGCAGCCTCGCGTCTGCGGGAGTCACGGCGGATACGCAGTATTTT
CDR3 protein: CASSLASAGVTADTQYF

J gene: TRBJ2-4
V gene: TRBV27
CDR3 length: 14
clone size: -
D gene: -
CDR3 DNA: TGTGCCAGCGCCTTGGTAGCGAAGGAAAACATTCAGTACTTC
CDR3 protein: CASALVAKENIQYF

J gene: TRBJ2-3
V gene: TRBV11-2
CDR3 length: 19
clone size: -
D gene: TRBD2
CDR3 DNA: TGTGCCACCGAGTTGAGAGGGAAAACTAGCGGGAGTATGCAAGATACGCAGTATTTT
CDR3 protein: CATELRGKTSGSMQDTQYF

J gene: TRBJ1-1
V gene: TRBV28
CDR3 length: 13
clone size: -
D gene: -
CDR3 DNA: TGTGCCAGCAGTACTGGTTACGACACTGAAGCTTTCTTT
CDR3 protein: CASSTGYDTEAFF

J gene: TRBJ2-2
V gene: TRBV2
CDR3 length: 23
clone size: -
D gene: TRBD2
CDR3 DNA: TGTGCCAGCAGTGAAAAGGTTGGTAGGGTAGCGGGAGCTCTTGGCGCTGTTACCGGGGAGCTGTTTTTT
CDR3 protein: CASSEKVGRVAGALGAVTGELFF

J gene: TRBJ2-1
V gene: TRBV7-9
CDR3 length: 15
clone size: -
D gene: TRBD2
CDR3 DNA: TGTGCCAGCAGCTTACCGAGGGAGGGCCAGGGTGAGCAGTTCTTC
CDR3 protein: CASSLPREGQGEQFF

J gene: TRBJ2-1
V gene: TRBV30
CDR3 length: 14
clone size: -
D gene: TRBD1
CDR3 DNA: TGTGCCTGGAGTGTAGGGACAGCCTACAATGAGCAGTTCTTC
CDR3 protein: CAWSVGTAYNEQFF

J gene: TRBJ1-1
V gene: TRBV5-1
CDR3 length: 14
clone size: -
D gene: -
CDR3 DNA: TGCGCCAGCAGCTGGCAGGGAGGGGACACTGAAGCTTTCTTT
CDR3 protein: CASSWQGGDTEAFF

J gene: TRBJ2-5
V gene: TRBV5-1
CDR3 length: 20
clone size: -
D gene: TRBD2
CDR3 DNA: TGCGCCAGCAGCTTAGCCAGCGGATCTTCGGCTAGCGGGAGTGGGGAGACCCAGTACTTC
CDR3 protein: CASSLASGSSASGSGETQYF

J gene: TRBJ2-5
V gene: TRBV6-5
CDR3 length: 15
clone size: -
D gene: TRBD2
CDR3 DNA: TGTGCCAGCAGTTACCTCGGGGGGGACCAAGAGACCCAGTACTTC
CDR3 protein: CASSYLGGDQETQYF

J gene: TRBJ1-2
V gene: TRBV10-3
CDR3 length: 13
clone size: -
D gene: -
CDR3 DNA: TGTGCCATCAGTGAAATTGGACAGTATGGCTACACCTTC
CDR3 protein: CAISEIGQYGYTF

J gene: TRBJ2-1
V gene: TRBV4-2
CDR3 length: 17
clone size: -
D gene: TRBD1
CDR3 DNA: TGTGCCAGCAGCCACGGAAGGGACAGACCGTCTTACAATGAGCAGTTCTTC
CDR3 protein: CASSHGRDRPSYNEQFF

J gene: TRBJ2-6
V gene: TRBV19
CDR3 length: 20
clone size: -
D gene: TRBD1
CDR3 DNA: TGTGCCAGTAGTGATTGGTCCGGGACAGGGGGGAGTTCTGGGGCCAACGTCCTGACTTTC
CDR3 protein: CASSDWSGTGGSSGANVLTF

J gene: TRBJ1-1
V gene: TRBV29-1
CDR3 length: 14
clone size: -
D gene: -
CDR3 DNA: TGCAGCGTTGACGGGGGGGCAATTCTCCCTGAAGCTTTCTTT
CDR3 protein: CSVDGGAILPEAFF

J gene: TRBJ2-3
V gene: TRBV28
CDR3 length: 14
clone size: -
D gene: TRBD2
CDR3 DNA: TGTGCCAGCAGGGGACTAGCGGGAGTAATCGCGCAGTATTTT
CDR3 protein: CASRGLAGVIAQYF

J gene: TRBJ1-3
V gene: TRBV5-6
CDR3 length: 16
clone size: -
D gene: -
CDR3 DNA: TGTGCCAGCAGCCGTCGGGGGGTCCACTCTGGAAACACCATATATTTT
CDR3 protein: CASSRRGVHSGNTIYF

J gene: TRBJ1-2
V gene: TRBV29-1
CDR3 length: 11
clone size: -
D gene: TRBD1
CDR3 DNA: TGCAGCTTCGGACAGGGCTATGGCTACACCTTC
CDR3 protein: CSFGQGYGYTF

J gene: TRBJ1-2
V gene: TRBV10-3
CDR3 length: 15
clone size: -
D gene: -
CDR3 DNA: TGTGCCATCAGTGAGTCTAGTGGACTGAACTATGGCTACACCTTC
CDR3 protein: CAISESSGLNYGYTF

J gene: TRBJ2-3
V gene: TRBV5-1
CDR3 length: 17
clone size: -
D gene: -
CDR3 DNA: TGCGCCAGCCGGATCGGTGGCGGAAAAAGCAGCACAGATACGCAGTATTTT
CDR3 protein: CASRIGGGKSSTDTQYF

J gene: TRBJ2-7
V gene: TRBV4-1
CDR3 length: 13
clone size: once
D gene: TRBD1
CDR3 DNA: TGCGCCAGCAGCCTTATGGACAGGTACGAGCAGTACTTC
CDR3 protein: CASSLMDRYEQYF

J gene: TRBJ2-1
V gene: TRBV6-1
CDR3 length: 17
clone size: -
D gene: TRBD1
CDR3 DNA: TGTGCCAGCAGTGAAGCGCATCAGGGGGCATTCTACAATGAGCAGTTCTTC
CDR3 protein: CASSEAHQGAFYNEQFF

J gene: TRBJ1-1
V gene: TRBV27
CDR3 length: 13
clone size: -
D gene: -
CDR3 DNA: TGTGCCAGCAGTCCCAGTGCGGTGGGTGAAGCTTTCTTT
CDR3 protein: CASSPSAVGEAFF

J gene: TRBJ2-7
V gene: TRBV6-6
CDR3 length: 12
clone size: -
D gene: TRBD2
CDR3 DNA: TGTGCCAGCACCGCCGGGGGGTACGAGCAGTACTTC
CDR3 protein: CASTAGGYEQYF

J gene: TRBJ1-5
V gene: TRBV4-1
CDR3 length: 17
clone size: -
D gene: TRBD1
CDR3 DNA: TGCGCCAGCAGCCAAAATCTCCAGGGGGCTGGCAATCAGCCCCAGCATTTT
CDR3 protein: CASSQNLQGAGNQPQHF

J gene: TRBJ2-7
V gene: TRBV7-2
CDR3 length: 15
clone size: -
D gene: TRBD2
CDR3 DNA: TGTGCCAGCAGCTTCGGGGGGGGGTTCGCCTACGAGCAGTACTTC
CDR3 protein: CASSFGGGFAYEQYF

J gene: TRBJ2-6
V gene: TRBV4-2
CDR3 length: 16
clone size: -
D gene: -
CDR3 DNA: TGTGCCAGCAGCCAAGATCTAGTGGCGGGGGCCAACGTCCTGACTTTC
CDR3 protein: CASSQDLVAGANVLTF

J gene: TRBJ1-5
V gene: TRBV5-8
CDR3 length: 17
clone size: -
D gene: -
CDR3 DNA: TGTGCCAGCAGCTTGGAAGGAGTCATAGAGGGAGGTCAGCCCCAGCATTTT
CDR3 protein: CASSLEGVIEGGQPQHF

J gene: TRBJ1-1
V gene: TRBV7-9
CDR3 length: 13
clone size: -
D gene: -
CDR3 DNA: TGTGCCAGCAGCTTAAGGGGAGGCACTGAAGCTTTCTTT
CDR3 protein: CASSLRGGTEAFF

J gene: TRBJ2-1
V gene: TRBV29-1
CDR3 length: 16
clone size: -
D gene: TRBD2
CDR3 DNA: TGCAGCGTTGATCCCCTAGCGGGGTCTAATTACAATGAGCAGTTCTTC
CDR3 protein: CSVDPLAGSNYNEQFF

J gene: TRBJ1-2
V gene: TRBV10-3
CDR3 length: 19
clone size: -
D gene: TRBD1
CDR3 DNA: TGTGCCATCAGTGTCGGTTCCCGGGACAGGGTATACCCACACTATGGCTACACCTTC
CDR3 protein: CAISVGSRDRVYPHYGYTF

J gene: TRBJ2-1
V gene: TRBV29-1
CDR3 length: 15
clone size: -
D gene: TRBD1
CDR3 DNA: TGCAGCGTTAAAACGGACAGGGGGTATTACAATGAGCAGTTCTTC
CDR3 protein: CSVKTDRGYYNEQFF

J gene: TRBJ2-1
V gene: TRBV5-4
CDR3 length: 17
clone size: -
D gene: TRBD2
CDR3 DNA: TGTGCCAGCAGCAAAGGACTAGCGGGAGGGCCGGGGAATGAGCAGTTCTTC
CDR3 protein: CASSKGLAGGPGNEQFF

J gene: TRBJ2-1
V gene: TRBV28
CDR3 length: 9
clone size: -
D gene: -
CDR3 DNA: TGTGCCAGCGGCCGTGAGCAGTTCTTC
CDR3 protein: CASGREQFF

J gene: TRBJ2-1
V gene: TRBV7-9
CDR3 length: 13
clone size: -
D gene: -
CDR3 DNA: TGTGCCAGCAGCTTAGACAGCTACAATGAGCAGTTCTTC
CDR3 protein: CASSLDSYNEQFF

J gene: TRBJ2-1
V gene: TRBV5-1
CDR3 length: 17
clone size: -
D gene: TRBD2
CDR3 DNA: TGCGCCAGCAGCGTTGGACTAGCGGGTAGCTCCTACAATGAGCAGTTCTTC
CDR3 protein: CASSVGLAGSSYNEQFF

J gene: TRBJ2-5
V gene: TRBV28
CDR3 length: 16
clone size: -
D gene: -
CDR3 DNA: TGTGCCAGCAGTCCTTACCCGGGACTCCTCCAAGAGACCCAGTACTTC
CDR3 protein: CASSPYPGLLQETQYF

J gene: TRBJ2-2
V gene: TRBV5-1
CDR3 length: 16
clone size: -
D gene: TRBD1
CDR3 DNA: TGCGCCAGCAGTCAAACAGGGGGCCTTAACACCGGGGAGCTGTTTTTT
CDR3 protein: CASSQTGGLNTGELFF

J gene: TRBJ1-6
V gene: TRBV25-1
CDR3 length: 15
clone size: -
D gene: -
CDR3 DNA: TGTGCCAGCAGTGGGGGGGGCTCCTATGGTTCACCCCTCCACTTT
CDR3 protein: CASSGGGSYGSPLHF